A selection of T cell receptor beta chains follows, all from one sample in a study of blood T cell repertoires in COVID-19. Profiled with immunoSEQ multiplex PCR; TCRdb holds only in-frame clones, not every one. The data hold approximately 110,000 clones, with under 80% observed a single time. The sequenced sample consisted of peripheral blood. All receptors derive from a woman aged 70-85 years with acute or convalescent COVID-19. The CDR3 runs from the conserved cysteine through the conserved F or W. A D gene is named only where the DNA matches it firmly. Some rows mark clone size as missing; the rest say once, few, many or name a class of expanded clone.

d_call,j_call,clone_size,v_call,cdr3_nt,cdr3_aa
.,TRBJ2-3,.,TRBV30,TGTGCCGGGGGGACAGCGGATACGCAGTATTTT,CAGGTADTQYF
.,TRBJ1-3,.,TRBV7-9,TGTGCCAGCAGCTTGCGCGGAAACACCATATATTTT,CASSLRGNTIYF
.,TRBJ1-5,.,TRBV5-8,TGTGCCAGCAGCTTCGGACAGCTCAATCAGCCCCAGCATTTT,CASSFGQLNQPQHF
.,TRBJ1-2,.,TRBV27,TGTGCCAGCAGCCCCGGCCGGGGATTCGGAGGCTACACCTTC,CASSPGRGFGGYTF
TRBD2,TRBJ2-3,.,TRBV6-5,TGTGCCAGCAGACTGAGCGGGGGGGGAGATACGCAGTATTTT,CASRLSGGGDTQYF
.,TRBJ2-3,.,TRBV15,TGTGCCACCAGCAAACCGGGACTTTCAGATACGCAGTATTTT,CATSKPGLSDTQYF
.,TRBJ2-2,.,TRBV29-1,TGCAGCGTCGGGACACCGTCGAACACCGGGGAGCTGTTTTTT,CSVGTPSNTGELFF
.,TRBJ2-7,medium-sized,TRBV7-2,TGTGCCAGCAGCTATGTGGTCGGCTCCTACGAGCAGTACTTC,CASSYVVGSYEQYF
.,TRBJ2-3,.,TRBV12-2,TGTGCAAGTCGCTCGACAGGGGGGACAGATACGCAGTATTTT,CASRSTGGTDTQYF
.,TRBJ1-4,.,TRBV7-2,TGTGCCAGCAGCCGCCGACAGGCAACTAATGAAAAACTGTTTTTT,CASSRRQATNEKLFF
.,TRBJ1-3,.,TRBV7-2,TGTGCCAGCAGCTTAGACACAGGGACTGGAAACACCATATATTTT,CASSLDTGTGNTIYF
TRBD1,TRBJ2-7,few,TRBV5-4,TGTGCCAGCAGCTTGGCCCTTGGGACAGGGCCCTACGAGCAGTACTTC,CASSLALGTGPYEQYF
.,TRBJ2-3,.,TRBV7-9,TGTGCCAGCAGCTCCGGGATACGCACAGATACGCAGTATTTT,CASSSGIRTDTQYF
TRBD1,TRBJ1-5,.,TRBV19,TGTGCCAGTAGTATCGGGACAGGACTTATTTATAGCAATCAGCCCCAGCATTTT,CASSIGTGLIYSNQPQHF
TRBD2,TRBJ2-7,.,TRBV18,TGTGCCAGCTCACCCTCTTCCGGGTCTACGGGAGGTTACGAGCAGTACTTC,CASSPSSGSTGGYEQYF
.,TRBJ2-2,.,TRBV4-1,TGCGCCAGCAGCCAAGTAGGGCGGGGCGGGCCAGACACCGGGGAGCTGTTTTTT,CASSQVGRGGPDTGELFF
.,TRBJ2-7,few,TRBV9,TGTGCCAGCAGCGTAGAAACAGGGATGCGGGAGCAGTACTTC,CASSVETGMREQYF
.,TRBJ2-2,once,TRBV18,TGTGCCAGCTCACCATTCACAGCGGGTCTCAACACCGGGGAGCTGTTTTTT,CASSPFTAGLNTGELFF
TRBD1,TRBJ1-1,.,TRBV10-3,TGTGCCATCAGGGGGCAGGGGGCTCTTACCGTGAACACTGAAGCTTTCTTT,CAIRGQGALTVNTEAFF
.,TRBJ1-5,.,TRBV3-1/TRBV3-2,TGTGCCAGCAGCCGTGGGGGGTCTAGCAATCAGCCCCAGCATTTT,CASSRGGSSNQPQHF
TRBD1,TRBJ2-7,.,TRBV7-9,TGTGCCAGCAGCTCGCGGACAGGGGTCTCCTACGAGCAGTACTTC,CASSSRTGVSYEQYF
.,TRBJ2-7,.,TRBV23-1,TGCGCCAGCAGTCAATCGACGGGGACTTTCTACGAGCAGTACTTC,CASSQSTGTFYEQYF
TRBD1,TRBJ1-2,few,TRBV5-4,TGTGCCAGCAGCTTAGAGTTGGGACAGTCTAACTATGGCTACACCTTC,CASSLELGQSNYGYTF
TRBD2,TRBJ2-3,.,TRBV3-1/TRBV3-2,TGTGCCAGCAGCCAAGTCGGGGGGAGCACAGATACGCAGTATTTT,CASSQVGGSTDTQYF
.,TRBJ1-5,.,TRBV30,TGTGCCTGGAGTTCGGACAGCTCCCAGCCCCAGCATTTT,CAWSSDSSQPQHF
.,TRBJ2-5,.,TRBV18,TGTGCCAGCTCATACGGGGGATTCCAAGAGACCCAGTACTTC,CASSYGGFQETQYF
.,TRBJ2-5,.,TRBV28,TGTGCCAGCAGTCCGGGAGACCAAGAGACCCAGTACTTC,CASSPGDQETQYF
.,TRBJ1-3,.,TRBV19,TGTGCCAGTAGCCAGGGGAACCGAAACACCATATATTTT,CASSQGNRNTIYF
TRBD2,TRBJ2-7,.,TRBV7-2,TGTGCCAGCAGCTCACGGACTAGCGGATACTACGAGCAGTACTTC,CASSSRTSGYYEQYF
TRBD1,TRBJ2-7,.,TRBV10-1,TGCGCCAGCAGTGAGTCCGGACAGGGCCGGGGCGAGCAGTACTTC,CASSESGQGRGEQYF
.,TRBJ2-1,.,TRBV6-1,TGTGCCAGCAGTCGGACAGTCAATGAGCAGTTCTTC,CASSRTVNEQFF
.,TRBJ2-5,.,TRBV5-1,TGCGCCAGCCTGGTGGGCGCCGGGACATCTTCAGAGACCCAGTACTTC,CASLVGAGTSSETQYF
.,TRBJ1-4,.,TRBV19,TGTGCCAGTAGTATTGGCCTCAGTGAGGGCTACCGGGATGAAAAACTGTTTTTT,CASSIGLSEGYRDEKLFF
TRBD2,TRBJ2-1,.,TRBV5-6,TGTGCCAGCAGCAGTTTAGCGGGGAGCTCCTACAATGAGCAGTTCTTC,CASSSLAGSSYNEQFF
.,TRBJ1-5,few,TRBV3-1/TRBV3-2,TGTGCCAGCAGCCAAGCCTCGTCCCGAGGCAATCAGCCCCAGCATTTT,CASSQASSRGNQPQHF
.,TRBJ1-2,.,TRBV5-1,TGCGCCAGCAGCTTTGGGGCAGGGGACTATGGCTACACCTTC,CASSFGAGDYGYTF
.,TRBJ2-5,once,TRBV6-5,TGTGCCAGCAGCCGCAACTCCCCTCAAGAGACCCAGTACTTC,CASSRNSPQETQYF
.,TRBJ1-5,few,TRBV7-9,TGTGCCAGCAGCTTAGATAGTGGGGGCGGTCAGCCCCAGCATTTT,CASSLDSGGGQPQHF
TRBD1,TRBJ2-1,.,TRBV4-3,TGCGCCAGCAGCCAAGACCGGGACAGGCAGTTCTTC,CASSQDRDRQFF
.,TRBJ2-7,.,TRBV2,TGTGCCAGCAGTGGGGAGGGGACAGGAACTTACGAGCAGTACTTC,CASSGEGTGTYEQYF
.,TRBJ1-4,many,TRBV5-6,TGTGCCAGCAGCTTGACAGGTGAAAAACTGTTTTTT,CASSLTGEKLFF
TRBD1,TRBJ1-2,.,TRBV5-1,TGCGCCAGCAGCTACGGGGACAGGGCCTATGGCTACACCTTC,CASSYGDRAYGYTF
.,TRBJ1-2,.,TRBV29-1,TGCAGCGTTGAAGGCGTTCCACTTGCCTATGGCTACACCTTC,CSVEGVPLAYGYTF
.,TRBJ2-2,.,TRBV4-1,TGCGCCAGCAGCCTGTATTCGGGAGCTACCGGGGAGCTGTTTTTT,CASSLYSGATGELFF
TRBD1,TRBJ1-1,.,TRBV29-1,TGCAGCGTTGAGGGTCTGGCAGGGGGCAACACTGAAGCTTTCTTT,CSVEGLAGGNTEAFF
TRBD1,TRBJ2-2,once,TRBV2,TGTGCCAGCAGGCCGGGACAGGGGGACACCGGGGAGCTGTTTTTT,CASRPGQGDTGELFF
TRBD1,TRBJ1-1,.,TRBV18,TGTGCCAGCTCCAGGGCGGACAGGGGAACCGTGAACACTGAAGCTTTCTTT,CASSRADRGTVNTEAFF
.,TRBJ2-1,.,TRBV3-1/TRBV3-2,TGTGCCAGCAGCCGAGGTGGGGAGCAGTTCTTC,CASSRGGEQFF